This entry concerns a single TCR beta chain. The antigen is undetermined. The data were taken from a study of beta chain features in type 1 diabetes. Expressed TCRB transcripts were sequenced because the entire RNA isolate underwent reverse transcription. The assay was immunoSEQ multiplex PCR, and TCRdb's table has in-frame clones only and misses some. The sample has under 300,000 clones, roughly 8% seen once; the top ten hold about 0.93%. In germline, CDR1 is MNHEY, CDR2 SMNVEV (reference sequence). V was pared by 5 bases and J by 6 bases, with 17 bases between. CDR3 length: 15 residues. General study points: Still unanswered here is whether HLA type influences TCRB rearrangement.

Sequencing used central memory CD4+ T cells from blood. The receptor comes from a woman younger than 35 in good health. V is TRBV27 and J is TRBJ2-1; D is unresolved. The CDR3 is CASSLTRLELNEQFF. The DNA for the CDR3 is TGTGCCAGCAGTCTTACCCGATTAGAGCTCAATGAGCAGTTCTTC.